This T cell receptor (beta chain) was obtained from a study of graft-versus-host responses after intestinal transplantation. Overall study results and limits: Recipient marrow contained GvH clones, some of which appeared first in ileum or blood.

TCRdb's table, derived via immunoSEQ multiplex PCR, lists solely in-frame clones and lacks some. The sample includes 40,000 or so clones, approximately 96% of them seen just once. CDR1 is SGHDT and CDR2 is YYEEEE in the germline V gene. V dropped 0 bases and J dropped 5 bases, with 14 bases sitting between them. The CDR3 consists of 16 residues. As to this clone: Its cognate antigen is unknown.

The chain links TRBV5-6 to TRBJ1-4; D unresolved. The sequence was collected from a human patient who received an intestinal transplant, so some T cells may come from the graft donor. The material was PBMCs, obtained 16 days after intestinal transplant. Here the CDR3 reads CASSLVSPRANEKLFF. The CDR3 bases are TGTGCCAGCAGCTTGGTCTCCCCTCGCGCCAATGAAAAACTGTTTTTT.